This T cell receptor (beta chain) was recovered during a study of blood T cell repertoires in COVID-19. Whole-study context: Samples taken during acute and convalescent COVID-19 were collected in the United States, Italy and Spain. PBMCs, B-cell-depleted T cells, or T cells were the source of the cDNA or gDNA that made up the material.

Per the original data handling: Reference gene primers were amplified, and this amplification served to estimate nucleated cell counts. Produced via immunoSEQ multiplex PCR; TCRdb's table is partial and in-frame only. V, J and clone size derive from that table, while D and trimming were established from the DNA sequence. Of 250,000 or so clones in the sample, roughly 88% are singletons; the top ten hold 6% to 6.5%. The germline V gene has CDR1 MNHEY and CDR2 SVGAGI. CDR3 length: 15 amino acids. Trimming cost V 2 bases and J 6 bases, with 13 bases left between them. This chain connects TRBV6-5 to TRBJ1-4; maybe TRBD1 (6 bases). Sequencing was carried out using peripheral blood. The TCR sequence derives from a woman in her 30s with COVID-19, enrolled during active disease. The CDR3 nucleotides are TGTGCCAGCAGTTACGGCGGGGGCACCTATGAAAAACTGTTTTTT. It specifies CASSYGGGTYEKLFF.